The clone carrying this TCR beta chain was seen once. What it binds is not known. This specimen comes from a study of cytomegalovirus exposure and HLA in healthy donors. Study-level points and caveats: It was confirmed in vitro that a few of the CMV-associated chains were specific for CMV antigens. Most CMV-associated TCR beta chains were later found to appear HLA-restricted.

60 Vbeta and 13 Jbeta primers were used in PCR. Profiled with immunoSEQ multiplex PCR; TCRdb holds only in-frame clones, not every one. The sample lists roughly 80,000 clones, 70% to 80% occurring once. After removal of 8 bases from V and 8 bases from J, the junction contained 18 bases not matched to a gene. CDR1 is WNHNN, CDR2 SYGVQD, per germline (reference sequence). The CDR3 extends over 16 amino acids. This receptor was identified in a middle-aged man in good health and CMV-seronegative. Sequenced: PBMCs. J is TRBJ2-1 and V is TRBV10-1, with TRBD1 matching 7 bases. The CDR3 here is CASHLPLGGTPDEQFF. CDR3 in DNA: TGCGCCAGCCACCTCCCCCTAGGGGGCACCCCGGATGAGCAGTTCTTC.